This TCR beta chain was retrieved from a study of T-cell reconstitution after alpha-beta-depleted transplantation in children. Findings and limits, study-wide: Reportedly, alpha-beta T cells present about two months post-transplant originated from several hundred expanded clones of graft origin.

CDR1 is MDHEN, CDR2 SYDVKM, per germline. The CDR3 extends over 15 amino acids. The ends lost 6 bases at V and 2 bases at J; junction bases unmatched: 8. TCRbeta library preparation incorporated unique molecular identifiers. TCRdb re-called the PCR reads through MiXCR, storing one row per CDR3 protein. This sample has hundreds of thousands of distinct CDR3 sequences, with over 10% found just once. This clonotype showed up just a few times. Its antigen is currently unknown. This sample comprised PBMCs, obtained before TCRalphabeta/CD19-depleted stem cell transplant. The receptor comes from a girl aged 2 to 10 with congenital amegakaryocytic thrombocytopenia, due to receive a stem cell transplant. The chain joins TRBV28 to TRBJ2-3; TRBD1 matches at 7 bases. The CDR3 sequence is CASRQPGQFTDTQYF. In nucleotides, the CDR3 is TGTGCCAGCAGGCAGCCGGGACAGTTCACAGATACGCAGTATTTT.